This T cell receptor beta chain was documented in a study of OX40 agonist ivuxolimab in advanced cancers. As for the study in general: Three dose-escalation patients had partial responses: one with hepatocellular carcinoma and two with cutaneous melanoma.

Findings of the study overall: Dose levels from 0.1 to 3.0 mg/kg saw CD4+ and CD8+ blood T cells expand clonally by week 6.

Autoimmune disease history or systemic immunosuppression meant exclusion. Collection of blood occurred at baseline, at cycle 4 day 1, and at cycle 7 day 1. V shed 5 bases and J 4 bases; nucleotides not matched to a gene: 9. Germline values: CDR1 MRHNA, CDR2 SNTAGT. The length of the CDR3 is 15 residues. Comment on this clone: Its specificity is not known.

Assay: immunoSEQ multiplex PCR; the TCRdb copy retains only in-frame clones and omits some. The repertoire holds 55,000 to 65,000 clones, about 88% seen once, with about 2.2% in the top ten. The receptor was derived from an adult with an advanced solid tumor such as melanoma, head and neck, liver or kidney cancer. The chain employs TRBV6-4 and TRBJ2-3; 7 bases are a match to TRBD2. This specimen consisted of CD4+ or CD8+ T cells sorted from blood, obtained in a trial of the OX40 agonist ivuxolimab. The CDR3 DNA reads TGTGCCAGCAGTATCGAAGGGGCGGGGGCAGATACGCAGTATTTT. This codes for CASSIEGAGADTQYF.